This TCR beta chain was identified in a study of cytomegalovirus exposure and HLA in healthy donors (dated by TCRdb to 2016 to 2017). Study-wide context: An earlier analysis of some 600 of the donors reported about 300 Gb of sequence data and 100 million to 120 million unique TCR beta sequences obtained from about 180 million T cells. About 300 gigabases of sequencing data and 75 million to 85 million unique TCR sequences made up an early release that covered approximately 620 HLA-typed donors. Of the roughly 390 genotyped donors, roughly 76% were placed in the genetic ancestry cluster associated with self-reported Caucasian donors. The study aimed to test whether signatures of past pathogen exposure could be identified by cataloging public T cell receptors. The study used immunosequencing to profile the T cell repertoires of approximately 650 subjects and linked those repertoires to cytomegalovirus serostatus. Along with the roughly 670-subject first cohort, a separate validation cohort of over a hundred different subjects was used. High-throughput TCR immunosequencing, statistical association of individual TCRs with disease status, and machine learning were combined to predict cytomegalovirus infection status. In a later analysis, previously published TCR beta repertoires from about 640 donors were re-analyzed and high-resolution HLA genotyping was added so that TCR occurrence patterns could be studied. The later analysis used no new phenotypic data to find candidate immune exposures, relying instead on TCR beta sequences and their occurrence across donors. An earlier analysis of several hundred of the donors applied high-throughput TCR beta sequencing to assess whether each TCR beta V gene segment acted as functional or pseudogenic. Alongside the repertoire data, information on donor age, sex, ethnicity and CMV serostatus was compiled. In a later genetic analysis, genome-wide SNP genotypes for about three fifths of the roughly 670 donors were used, and that subset was treated as a discovery cohort. Every discovery cohort repertoire had been produced on one sequencing platform. HLA typing included class I and class II loci at four-digit resolution. Typing coverage varied by locus: roughly 629-640 donors for A, B, C, DRB1 and DQB1; roughly 500 for DQA1; nearly 610 for DPA1; fewer than 480 for DPB1. Because of strong linkage in the cohort, roughly five DR-DQ haplotypes were treated as single units for association and clustering. Among about 400 genotyped donors of the cohort, an average of roughly 230,000 unique TCR beta nucleotide sequences was sequenced per donor, of which about 18% were non-productive. Results and caveats for the whole study, not just this receptor: Because counts were too low, roughly 17 rarely observed V segments, including chromosome 9 orphons, were left out of the earlier analysis of approximately 580 of the donors. A later genetic analysis reported fewer N-insertions in productive TCRs among donors in an Asian-associated ancestry cluster than the roughly 690-donor mean. The study gave a list of under 200 TCR beta chains associated with cytomegalovirus. A later analysis found that HLA-associated TCR beta chains were more clonally expanded and had lower generation probabilities than equally common non-associated chains. A further reported finding was that TCR beta sequences accurately predicted the HLA-A and HLA-B alleles for most subjects in the first cohort. The only immune exposure information available for the cohort was CMV serostatus. A cluster of highly shared sequence variants was judged likely to represent a technical artifact of the sequencing pipeline. Strong co-occurrence of HLA alleles, especially DR and DQ, made assigning TCR associations to individual alleles difficult. According to a later analysis, most CMV-associated TCR beta chains appeared to be HLA-restricted, and the HLA associations seemed to be driven largely by CMV exposure. A later analysis reported that several top co-occurrence clusters appeared linked to parvovirus B19, influenza, CMV and Epstein-Barr virus. Cytomegalovirus status was reported to be diagnosed by the classifier with high specificity and sensitivity in both the original and validation cohorts. Correlated functional status among segregating V segments might reflect linkage disequilibrium, but an unknown experimental factor could not be ruled out. It was suggested by the authors that the approach could potentially be generalized to other disease states and immunological phenotypes. In a later analysis, the rate of TCR association differed among HLA loci, with DRB1 alleles having the most associated TCRs and HLA-C alleles having the fewest. An association between a missense DCLRE1C variant and V-gene and J-gene trimming of TCR beta chains was found in a later genetic analysis and replicated in an independent cohort. In an earlier analysis of more than 450 of the donors, most TCR beta V segments were observed in productive rearrangements about 87% or about 30% of the time, broadly matching IMGT annotations. The cohort was sequenced for TCR beta chains only, and without alpha or paired-chain data the features that could be detected were limited. While some public TCRs were present in many individuals, most TCR sequences turned up only very rarely across donors. In vitro tests confirmed that a few of the cytomegalovirus-associated TCR beta chains recognize cytomegalovirus antigens. A later analysis associated about 17,000 TCR beta sequences with specific HLA alleles at a false discovery rate of 0.05. Because HLA typing was unavailable for some donors at each locus, only the typed subset was used in association tests. Some IMGT-functional V segments, including TRBV6-2 and TRBV6-3, could not be distinguished by the 87-base-pair reads and were therefore excluded. Roughly uniform sequencing depth across donors was assumed in presence/absence analyses, although this assumption may not hold.

Cut back by 0 bases and 6 bases, the V and J ends lie 9 bases apart. From cysteine to phenylalanine, the CDR3 is 14 amino acids long. Solely the CDR3 DNA is kept, with 42 bases framed from the first base. CDR1 is given as MNHNY and CDR2 as SVGAGI, both from the germline V gene (reference sequence). The cohort comprised 670 or so healthy bone marrow donors. At the time of sampling, all cohort members were nominally healthy, though unrecorded immune exposures were likely present. The donor was CMV seronegative and was included in the group of under 450 seronegative cohort members. A peripheral blood sample was collected from each donor, and TCR beta sequencing was performed on peripheral blood mononuclear cells. The Qiagen DNeasy Blood Extraction Kit was used to extract genomic DNA from the blood cell samples. Details on this clone: Its cognate antigen has yet to be identified. Base quality data are lacking; no much larger clone is found one base away.

Library construction relied on the immunoSEQ multiplex PCR assay. For the multiplex PCR, a mixture combining 60 forward primers for TCR Vbeta segments and 13 reverse primers for TCR Jbeta segments was used. A multiplex PCR assay on genomic DNA amplified the CDR3 region of rearranged TCR beta genes. Amplified TCR beta libraries were sequenced as 87-base-pair reads on the Illumina HiSeq System. In the paper's pipeline: Across the 500 to 750 repertoires, a later analysis counted 75 million to 90 million unique TCR beta chains, roughly 11 million of which were shared by at least two donors. Raw reads were error-corrected and collapsed into unique sequences by a nearest-neighbor algorithm in which closely related sequences were merged to remove PCR and sequencing errors. CDR3 sequences were aligned to IMGT reference sequences to assign V, D and J gene segments. Each retained sequence needed at least a six-nucleotide match to both a V gene segment and a J gene segment. Rearrangements were called productive when the CDR3 lacked stop codons and stayed in frame with V and J; all others were non-productive. CDR3 was defined by IMGT convention, running from the second conserved V-encoded cysteine to the conserved J-encoded phenylalanine. The earlier analysis of 450 to 750 of the donors excluded any sequence lacking an unambiguous match to a single V gene segment. An earlier analysis of several hundred of the donors called V segments functional above 56.7% productive rearrangements and segregating when the between-donor standard deviation exceeded 5%. A statistical classification framework was built for diagnosing cytomegalovirus status from the catalog of TCR beta chain sequences. V and J gene assignment, in a later analysis, came from comparing TCR nucleotide sequences with IMGT/GENE-DB human TR gene sequences. The TCRdist pipeline was used in a later analysis to assign CDR3 sequences and most-parsimonious VDJ recombination scenarios. In a later analysis, every TCR beta chain was defined by the combination of its CDR3 amino acid sequence and its V-gene family, and reads without a unique V-gene family were dropped. In a later analysis, 500 to 650 highly shared, low-generation-probability nucleotide sequences were removed to address suspected cross-contamination and a sequencing artifact. In a later analysis, a clonal expansion index was calculated for each public chain from normalized within-repertoire ranks of inferred template counts. In a later analysis, generation probabilities were computed using a VDJ recombination model fitted to out-of-frame rearrangements, and the results were checked against IGoR. Hypergeometric tests were used in a later analysis to score TCR-TCR, TCR-HLA and TCR-CMV co-occurrence, with a repertoire-size bias correction applied to the TCR pairs. To estimate false discovery rates, a later analysis permuted the HLA or CMV assignments 20 times. In a later analysis, co-occurring TCRs were grouped using DBSCAN, with TCRdist sequence similarity added in when clustering inside HLA-allele-positive subsets. Repertoires with fewer than 30,000 or more than 120,000 public chains were left out of co-occurrence clustering, as were four to six repertoires with anomalous nucleotide sharing. Here the immuneACCESS table is served through TCRdb, limited to in-frame sequences with V and J called. Missing clones are a known gap in these copies; in checked studies unresolved V genes cover under half, and the rest lacks a known reason. D and trimming were read from the DNA, whereas the V and J calls and clone size are those reported in that table. The sample table shows about 160,000 clones, and roughly four fifths are seen once. Just over 3% of the sample lies in the top ten.

The source is a woman between 40 and 55 years old in good health and CMV-seronegative. Sequenced material: PBMCs. The rearranged segments are TRBV6-6 and TRBJ1-5; the D segment cannot be called with confidence. The CDR3 is CASSYSSVLQPQHF. Here is the DNA: TGTGCCAGCAGTTACTCTTCAGTGCTTCAGCCCCAGCATTTT.